This TCR beta chain stems from a study of T cell responses to AZD1222 COVID-19 vaccine. The study, taken as a whole, reports: Of the AZD1222 recipients, only six were seropositive at baseline.

Germline assignment: CDR1 SGHRS and CDR2 YFSETQ. The CDR3 sequence is 16 residues long. V lost 3 bases and J lost 4, with 17 bases in between. This clone showed up just a few times. Its antigen remains unidentified. Some clones are missing from TCRdb's copy, which holds only in-frame ones; the method was immunoSEQ multiplex PCR. This sample has 150,000 to 200,000 clones; 88% occur once, and the top ten carry roughly 5%. Here the sequenced sample was peripheral blood, taken on day 0 of AZD1222 vaccination. The chain carries TRBV5-1 and TRBJ1-3; perhaps TRBD1 as D (5 bases). The sequence came from an adult in good health. The CDR3 here is CASSSAGRAGGNTIYF. CDR3 DNA: TGCGCCAGCAGCTCGGCGGGCAGGGCGGGAGGAAACACCATATATTTT.